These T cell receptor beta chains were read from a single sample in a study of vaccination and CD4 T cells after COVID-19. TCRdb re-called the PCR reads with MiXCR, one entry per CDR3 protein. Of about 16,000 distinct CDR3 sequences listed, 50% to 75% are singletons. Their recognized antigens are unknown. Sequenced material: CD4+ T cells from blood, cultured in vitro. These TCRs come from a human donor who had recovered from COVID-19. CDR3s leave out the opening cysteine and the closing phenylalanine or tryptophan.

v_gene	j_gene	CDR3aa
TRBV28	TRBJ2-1	ASSLMGSSYNEQF
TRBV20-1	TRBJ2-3	SARDSGRGTDTQY
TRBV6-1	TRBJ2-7	ASSLREGGLYEQY
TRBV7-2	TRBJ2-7	ASSFRDGPYEQY
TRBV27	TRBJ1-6	ASRGQGAKPLH
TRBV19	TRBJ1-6	ASSINGDSPLH
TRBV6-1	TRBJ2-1	ASRPPTPEYNEQF
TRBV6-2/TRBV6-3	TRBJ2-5	ASSYSYGQETQY
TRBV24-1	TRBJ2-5	ATSDPGTAEETQY
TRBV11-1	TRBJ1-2	ASSPRGSYGYT
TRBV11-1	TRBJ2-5	ASSKRQGAKQETQY
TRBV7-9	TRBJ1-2	ASSPWGDGYT
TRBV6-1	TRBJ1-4	ASSPSLPSGAKLF
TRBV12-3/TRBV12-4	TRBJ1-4	ASSLGPGQGGEKLF
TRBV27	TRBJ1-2	ASSPSGTGISRGYGYT
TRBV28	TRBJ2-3	ASSLPLGPADTQY
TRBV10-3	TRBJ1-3	AIRSGVSGNTIY
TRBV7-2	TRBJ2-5	ASSLVSAYQETQY
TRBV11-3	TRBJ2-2	ASSPRQGETGELF
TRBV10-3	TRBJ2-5	AISPRAQETQY
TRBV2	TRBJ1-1	ASILAVEAF
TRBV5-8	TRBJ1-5	ASILDRDGQPQH
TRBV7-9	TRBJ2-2	ASSFYRVGGGELF
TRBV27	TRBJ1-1	ASSLRVHSTEAF
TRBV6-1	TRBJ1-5	ASSAYRQVRMDQPQH
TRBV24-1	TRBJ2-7	ATSDLGQGNEQY
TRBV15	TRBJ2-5	ATSRDKPSGTQY
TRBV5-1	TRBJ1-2	ASSLSGGRFGYT
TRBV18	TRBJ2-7	ASSPRDDEQY
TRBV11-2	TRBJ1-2	ASSEQGHGYT
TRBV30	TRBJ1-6	AWKRGPGAVPLH
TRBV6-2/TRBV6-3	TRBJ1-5	ASSSPGQGYQPQH
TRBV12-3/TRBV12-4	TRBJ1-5	ASSRDGGNQPQH
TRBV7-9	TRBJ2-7	ASSPIDRGYEQY
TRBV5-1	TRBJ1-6	ASSLDGDPRNSPLH
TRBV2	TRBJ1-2	ASSGTGVPSNYGYT
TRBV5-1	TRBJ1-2	ASSWEGQGTNYGYT
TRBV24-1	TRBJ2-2	ATGKDSSHGELF
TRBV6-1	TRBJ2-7	ASSSFRGGHEQY
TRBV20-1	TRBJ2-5	SAPGQGVTQY
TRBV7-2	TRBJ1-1	ASSFRGLNTEAF
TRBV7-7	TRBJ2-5	ASSLGPTGQETQY
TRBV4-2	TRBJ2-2	ASSRRGASGTGELF
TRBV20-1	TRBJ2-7	SAGQGNEQY
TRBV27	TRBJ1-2	ASSLSMSDNYGYT
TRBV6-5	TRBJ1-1	ASSYSAVLSTEAF
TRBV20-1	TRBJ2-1	SARGSSGNYNEQF
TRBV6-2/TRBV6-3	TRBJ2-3	ASSPRTGGRFGRAADTQY
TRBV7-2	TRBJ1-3	ASSLQAGEFQASGNTIY
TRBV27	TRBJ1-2	ASSLSGTGGYYGYT
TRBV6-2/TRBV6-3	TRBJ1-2	ASRVTGTPYSGYT
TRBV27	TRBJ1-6	ASSLPGRRVYNSPLH
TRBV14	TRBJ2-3	ASSQLGRRDTDTQY
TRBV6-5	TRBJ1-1	ASSFSGVLEAF
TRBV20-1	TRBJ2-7	SARLGGRESGEQY